The 26 T cell receptor beta chains given below trace back to one sample, sequenced in a study of CD8+ T cells in alopecia areata. Sample treatment: oral pan-JAK inhibitor, 5-10 mg twice daily. Extracted RNA was reverse transcribed, and the resulting cDNA served as sequencing template. Sequencing was performed with immunoSEQ multiplex PCR; in TCRdb, only in-frame clones are kept and a portion is missing. The table lists over 150,000 clones, roughly 53% of them singletons. The specimen was CD8+ T cells sorted from blood, collected at week 24, from a patient treated with tofacitinib. The receptors here all came from a human donor with alopecia areata.

This clone was recorded a few times. J is TRBJ1-5 and V is TRBV19; TRBD1 matches at 11 bases. This CDR3 contains 15 residues. J gave up 6 bases and V 1 base, and 2 bases lay outside the gene matches. Looked up from germline, CDR1 is LNHDA and CDR2 is SQIVND (reference sequence). For the CDR3, the DNA is TGTGCCAGTAGTATAGGGACAGGGGGCAGTCAGCCCCAGCATTTT. Amino acid sequence: CASSIGTGGSQPQHF.

This clone has just a few counts. This chain uses TRBV15 with TRBJ2-1; D possibly corresponds to TRBD1 (6 bases). From germline, CDR1 is LNHNV and CDR2 YYDKDF (reference sequence). The V gene lost 3 bases and the J gene lost 5 bases, with 17 bases spanning the gap. This CDR3 spans 16 amino acids. CDR3 loop: CATSRYWGPRDNEQFF. The CDR3 DNA sequence: TGTGCCACCAGCAGGTACTGGGGGCCCCGCGACAATGAGCAGTTCTTC.

This clone was found a few times. The gene calls are TRBV30 and TRBJ2-5; no clear D gene. Germline-derived CDR1 and CDR2 are GTSNPN and SVGIG (reference sequence). There are 15 residues in the CDR3. Between the trimmed V and J ends, which lost 0 bases and 1 base, there was a span of 12 bases. The CDR3 here is CAWSVAEEIQETQYF. DNA of the CDR3: TGTGCCTGGAGTGTCGCCGAGGAGATCCAAGAGACCCAGTACTTC.

The CDR3, as DNA: TGTGCCAGCAGTATTGTAGGGAACACCGGGGAGCTGTTTTTT. Translated, it gives CASSIVGNTGELFF. The chain carries TRBV27 and TRBJ2-2; D gene unclear. Germline V lookup: CDR1 MNHEY, CDR2 SMNVEV (reference sequence). Trimming removed 5 bases at V and 1 base at J, with 8 bases between. The CDR3 is 14 residues long.

This chain connects TRBV27 to TRBJ1-2, with D possibly being TRBD1 (5 bases). The germline CDR1 and CDR2 sequences are MNHEY and SMNVEV (reference sequence). The CDR3 consists of 14 residues. The V end lost 2 bases, the J end lost 8 bases, and 15 bases lay between the germline ends. DNA for the CDR3: TGTGCCAGCAGTTTAGGTGGAGGGGAGAGGGGCTACACCTTC. It specifies CASSLGGGERGYTF.

The J gene is TRBJ2-2, the V gene TRBV9, with D possibly called TRBD1 or TRBD2 (5 bases each). Trimming left V 0 bases short and J 2 bases short, with 8 bases between. Germline CDR1 is SGDLS and CDR2 is YYNGEE. The CDR3 loop spans 15 amino acids. The CDR3 sequence: CASSVGGINTGELFF. The CDR3 nucleotides read TGTGCCAGCAGCGTAGGGGGGATTAACACCGGGGAGCTGTTTTTT. Full variable domain (remainder filled in from reference TRBV9 and TRBJ2-2): DSGVTQTPKHLITATGQRVTLRCSPRSGDLSVYWYQQSLDQGLQFLIQYYNGEERAKGNILERFSAQQFPDLHSELNLSSLELGDSALYFCASSVGGINTGELFFGEGSRLTVL.

The chain is built from TRBV29-1 and TRBJ1-3, with TRBD1 as a possible D gene (6 bases). V lost 4 bases, J lost 8 bases, and 15 bases lay in between. Germline lookup yields CDR1 SQVTM and CDR2 ANQGSEA. The CDR3 totals 13 residues. CDR3 nucleotide sequence: TGCAGCGTTGTGGTTGGGGGCGCGGACACCATATATTTT. Encoded protein: CSVVVGGADTIYF.

This chain connects TRBV27 to TRBJ1-2; no firm D call. V was clipped by 4 bases and J by 5 bases, with 11 bases between them. The CDR3 consists of 13 residues. From germline, CDR1 is MNHEY and CDR2 SMNVEV (reference sequence). The CDR3 here is CASSWAGGYGYTF. CDR3 nucleotide sequence: TGTGCCAGCAGTTGGGCCGGAGGGTATGGCTACACCTTC.

The chain uses TRBV15 and TRBJ2-7; 12 bases agree with TRBD1. The CDR3 extends over 16 amino acids. The germline V gene has CDR1 LNHNV and CDR2 YYDKDF (reference sequence). V shed 5 bases, J shed 4 bases, and the junction held 9 bases outside the gene matches. CDR3 DNA: TGTGCCACCAGCCCAGGGACAGGGGGCTTCTTGTACGAGCAGTACTTC. Encoded protein: CATSPGTGGFLYEQYF. The entire variable domain, with the rest obtained from reference TRBV15 and TRBJ2-7, is as follows: DAMVIQNPRYQVTQFGKPVTLSCSQTLNHNVMYWYQQKSSQAPKLLFHYYDKDFNNEADTPDNFQSRRPNTSFCFLDIRSPGLGDTAMYLCATSPGTGGFLYEQYFGPGTRLTVT.

This clone was seen a few times. This CDR3 is also generated by other DNA sequences in the sample. V and J are TRBV5-6 and TRBJ2-7; no definite D call. The V end lost 2 bases, the J end lost 1 base, and 7 bases lay between the germline ends. The CDR3 loop spans 13 amino acids. Germline loops: CDR1 SGHDT, CDR2 YYEEEE. The CDR3 DNA is TGTGCCAGCAGCTTAGGCAGTTCCTACGAGCAGTACTTC. Amino acid sequence: CASSLGSSYEQYF. Full variable domain (outside the CDR3, taken from reference TRBV5-6 and TRBJ2-7): DAGVTQSPTHLIKTRGQQVTLRCSPKSGHDTVSWYQQALGQGPQFIFQYYEEEERQRGNFPDRFSGHQFPNYSSELNVNALLLGDSALYLCASSLGSSYEQYFGPGTRLTVT.

This clone appeared a few times. The V and J genes are TRBV10-3 and TRBJ2-5; 8 nucleotides line up with TRBD1. Per germline, CDR1 ENHRY and CDR2 SYGVKD. The CDR3 spans 16 residues. Trimming removed 6 bases from V and 2 bases from J; junction bases left unmatched: 11. The CDR3 region has the DNA TGTGCCATCAGGAACTCGACAGGGGTAGGGCAAGAGACCCAGTACTTC. Protein sequence: CAIRNSTGVGQETQYF.

This clone was detected a few times. The chain has TRBV4-2 and TRBJ1-2; a possible D gene is TRBD1 (5 bases). Germline V CDR1 and CDR2: LGHNA, YNFKEQ. The CDR3 sequence is 15 residues long. V lost 5 bases, J lost 3 bases, and 16 bases lay in between. The CDR3 spells CASSGRDGGDYGYTF. CDR3 bases: TGTGCCAGCAGCGGCCGGGACGGTGGCGACTATGGCTACACCTTC.

The CDR3 nucleotides are TGTGCCAGCAGTTACTCGAAGGGGCGAGGCATTCAGTACTTC. It translates to CASSYSKGRGIQYF. This sequence joins TRBV6-5 and TRBJ2-4; perhaps TRBD1 as D (5 bases). The CDR3 has 14 amino acids. In germline, CDR1 is MNHEY, CDR2 SVGAGI. V lost 0 bases and J lost 9, with 12 bases in between.

This chain uses TRBV4-1 with TRBJ1-1; D is uncertain. The CDR3 covers 13 residues. Trimming pared 7 bases from V and 0 bases from J, leaving 9 bases between. In germline, CDR1 is MGHRA, CDR2 YSYEKL. CDR3 bases: TGCGCCAGCAAGTTTAACATGAACACTGAAGCTTTCTTT. Residues: CASKFNMNTEAFF.

CDR3 in amino acids: CASSAGSGELFF. The CDR3 region has the DNA TGTGCCAGCAGTGCAGGGTCCGGGGAGCTGTTTTTT. The J gene is TRBJ2-2, the V gene TRBV2; perhaps TRBD1 as D (5 bases). The CDR3 extends over 12 amino acids. The germline V gene encodes CDR1 SNHLY and CDR2 FYNNEI. Trimming shortened V by 4 bases and J by 6 bases, and 6 bases separated the two germline ends.

The genes are TRBV2 and TRBJ2-3; D possibly corresponds to TRBD1 (6 bases). The CDR3 sequence is 11 residues long. Trimming removed 11 bases from V and 3 bases from J, with 9 bases in between. Germline V gene data show CDR1 as SNHLY and CDR2 as FYNNEI. The CDR3 nucleotides read TGTGCCCTACAGGGAACAGATACGCAGTATTTT. This codes for CALQGTDTQYF.

The chain has TRBV4-1 and TRBJ2-7, with 14 bases lining up with TRBD2. This CDR3 spans 16 amino acids. V gave up 5 bases and J gave up 2 bases; unmatched junction bases: 5. Germline V gives CDR1 MGHRA, CDR2 YSYEKL. The CDR3 protein is CASSVGLAGAAYEQYF. CDR3 nucleotide sequence: TGCGCCAGCAGCGTGGGACTAGCGGGGGCAGCCTACGAGCAGTACTTC.

The chain carries TRBV6-5 and TRBJ2-1; 7 bases match TRBD1. CDR3 length: 15 residues. Germline CDR1 reads MNHEY; CDR2 reads SVGAGI. After removal of 5 bases from V and 5 bases from J, the junction contained 9 bases not matched to a gene. In DNA, the CDR3 is TGTGCCAGCAGTGCAGGGGGATTTCGTAACAATGAGCAGTTCTTC. This encodes CASSAGGFRNNEQFF.

Only a few counts were recorded for this clone. This chain connects TRBV29-1 to TRBJ1-1, with D possibly matching TRBD1 (5 bases). In germline, CDR1 is SQVTM, CDR2 ANQGSEA. The V end lost 7 bases, the J end lost 8 bases, and 14 bases lay between the germline ends. The CDR3 contains 11 residues. CDR3 in amino acids: CSAWRGTEAFF. The CDR3 coding sequence is TGCAGCGCCTGGCGGGGCACGGAAGCTTTCTTT. Variable domain in full (rest from reference TRBV29-1 and TRBJ1-1): SAVISQKPSRDICQRGTSLTIQCQVDSQVTMMFWYRQQPGQSLTLIATANQGSEATYESGFVIDKFPISRPNLTFSTLTVSNMSPEDSSIYLCSAWRGTEAFFGQGTRLTVV.

This clone was counted between two and nine times. The gene calls are TRBV5-4 and TRBJ2-2; D unresolved. This CDR3 region has 15 residues. Deletions cut 2 bases from V and 0 bases from J, with 8 bases between. Per germline, CDR1 SGHNT and CDR2 YYREEE (reference sequence). This chain's CDR3 is CASSFNYANTGELFF. The CDR3 DNA reads as TGTGCCAGCAGCTTCAACTACGCGAACACCGGGGAGCTGTTTTTT.

The count of this clone is one. The genes are TRBV27 and TRBJ2-1; D ambiguous. Per the germline V gene, CDR1 is MNHEY and CDR2 is SMNVEV (reference sequence). The CDR3 contains 13 residues. V shed 3 bases and J shed 5 bases, with 8 bases lying between them. The CDR3 here is CASSLGRNNEQFF. CDR3 coding DNA: TGTGCCAGCAGTTTGGGCAGGAACAATGAGCAGTTCTTC.

The chain carries TRBV5-1 and TRBJ2-5; tentatively, D is TRBD2 (6 bases). V dropped 4 bases and J dropped 4 bases, with 23 bases sitting between them. CDR3 length equals 17 residues. Germline CDR1 reads SGHRS; CDR2 reads YFSETQ. In DNA, the CDR3 is TGCGCCAGCAGCCCCCGGAGCCCCACTAGCTCCCTAGAGACCCAGTACTTC. Protein: CASSPRSPTSSLETQYF. The variable domain in full, with the rest retrieved from reference TRBV5-1 and TRBJ2-5, is KAGVTQTPRYLIKTRGQQVTLSCSPISGHRSVSWYQQTPGQGLQFLFEYFSETQRNKGNFPGRFSGRQFSNSRSEMNVSTLELGDSALYLCASSPRSPTSSLETQYFGPGTRLLVL.

The rearrangement joins TRBV5-1 to TRBJ1-2; 8 bases agree with TRBD1. V was clipped by 4 bases and J by 3 bases; unmatched bases: 5. The CDR3 length is 14 residues. Germline-derived CDR1 and CDR2 are SGHRS and YFSETQ. This CDR3 is CASSPETGDYGYTF. CDR3 coding DNA: TGCGCCAGCAGCCCCGAGACAGGGGACTATGGCTACACCTTC.

This clone showed up just a few times. The V and J genes are TRBV6-5 and TRBJ2-3; 7 bases are shared with TRBD2. This CDR3 has 16 amino acids. In germline, CDR1 is MNHEY, CDR2 SVGAGI. The V segment lost 0 bases and the J segment 1 base; nucleotides outside the gene matches: 4. The CDR3 region is CASSYSGGSGTDTQYF. The DNA of the CDR3 is TGTGCCAGCAGTTACTCCGGGGGGTCAGGCACAGATACGCAGTATTTT.

V usage is TRBV13 and J usage is TRBJ2-7; 9 bases match TRBD2. The length of the CDR3 is 14 residues. CDR1 and CDR2 (germline): PRHDT, FYEKMQ (reference sequence). The J segment lost 3 bases and the V segment lost 4 bases, leaving 4 bases of the junction unmatched. CDR3 nucleotide sequence: TGTGCCAGCAGCTCGGGACTAGCTAACTACGAGCAGTACTTC. This encodes CASSSGLANYEQYF. Variable domain in full (rest from reference TRBV13 and TRBJ2-7): AAGVIQSPRHLIKEKRETATLKCYPIPRHDTVYWYQQGPGQDPQFLISFYEKMQSDKGSIPDRFSAQQFSDYHSELNMSSLELGDSALYFCASSSGLANYEQYFGPGTRLTVT.

The rearrangement links TRBV4-1 to TRBJ2-5; 8 bases align to TRBD2. The V segment lost 2 bases and the J segment 3 bases; nucleotides outside the gene matches: 11. The CDR3 runs 17 residues. The V gene's germline CDR1 is MGHRA and CDR2 YSYEKL. The CDR3 loop is CASSQYSAAGEKETQYF. For the CDR3, the DNA is TGCGCCAGCAGCCAATATAGCGCAGCGGGAGAAAAAGAGACCCAGTACTTC.